The sequence of this T cell receptor (beta chain) was determined in a study of T cell responses to AZD1222 COVID-19 vaccine. The table lists this clone with a count of one. Its specificity is not known. The table came from immunoSEQ multiplex PCR; TCRdb's copy has only in-frame clones and leaves some out. The sample has nearly 90,000 clones; 85% to 90% are singletons. Regarding the study as a whole: Sampled repertoires all dated from after the peak T cell response.

The sequencing here drew on peripheral blood, taken on day 0 of MenACWY control vaccination. This clonotype was obtained from an adult in good health.

CDR3 nucleotides: TGTGCCAGCAGCCCCCATGGAGGGGGCGTATACGAGCAGTACTTC. It codes for CASSPHGGGVYEQYF. The chain has TRBV7-2 and TRBJ2-7; weak D call: TRBD1 (7 bases). In germline, CDR1 is SGHTA, CDR2 FQGNSA. Trimming shortened V by 5 bases and J by 4 bases, and 18 bases separated the two germline ends. The CDR3 covers 15 residues. Together with reference TRBV7-2 and TRBJ2-7, the CDR3 gives the full variable domain: GAGVSQSPSNKVTEKGKDVELRCDPISGHTALYWYRQSLGQGLEFLIYFQGNSAPDKSGLPSDRFSAERTGGSVSTLTIQRTQQEDSAVYLCASSPHGGGVYEQYFGPGTRLTVT.